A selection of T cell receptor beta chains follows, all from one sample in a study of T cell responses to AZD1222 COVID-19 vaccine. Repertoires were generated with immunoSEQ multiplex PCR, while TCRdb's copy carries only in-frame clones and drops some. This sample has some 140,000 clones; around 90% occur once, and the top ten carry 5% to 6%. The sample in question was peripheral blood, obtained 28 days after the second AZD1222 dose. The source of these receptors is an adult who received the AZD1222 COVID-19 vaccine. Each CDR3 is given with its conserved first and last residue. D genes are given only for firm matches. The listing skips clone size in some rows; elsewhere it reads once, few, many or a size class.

cdr3_nt: TGTGCCAGCAGATCGACAGGGAATCAGCCCCAGCATTTT; cdr3_aa: CASRSTGNQPQHF; v_call: TRBV6-5; d_call: TRBD1; clone_size: .; j_call: TRBJ1-5
cdr3_nt: TGTGCCAGCTCACCACTAACGGGACAGTCGAACACTGAAGCTTTCTTT; cdr3_aa: CASSPLTGQSNTEAFF; v_call: TRBV18; d_call: TRBD1; clone_size: .; j_call: TRBJ1-1
cdr3_nt: TGTGCCAGCAGCCAAGAGATGAACACTGAAGCTTTCTTT; cdr3_aa: CASSQEMNTEAFF; v_call: TRBV14; d_call: .; clone_size: .; j_call: TRBJ1-1
cdr3_nt: TGTGCCAGCAGCTTAGTGGACTTACTAGATGAGCAGTTCTTC; cdr3_aa: CASSLVDLLDEQFF; v_call: TRBV7-9; d_call: .; clone_size: .; j_call: TRBJ2-1
cdr3_nt: TGTGCCAGCAGCCAAGACCCACAGGGACTATATGGCTACACCTTC; cdr3_aa: CASSQDPQGLYGYTF; v_call: TRBV4-2; d_call: .; clone_size: once; j_call: TRBJ1-2
cdr3_nt: TGCGCCAGCAGCCAAGATAGAGGTCCAGGGGTGCAGGGGGCCAACGTCCTGACTTTC; cdr3_aa: CASSQDRGPGVQGANVLTF; v_call: TRBV4-1; d_call: .; clone_size: .; j_call: TRBJ2-6
cdr3_nt: TGTGCCAGTAGGATACACAGTCGCGGGAACACTGAAGCTTTCTTT; cdr3_aa: CASRIHSRGNTEAFF; v_call: TRBV19; d_call: .; clone_size: .; j_call: TRBJ1-1
cdr3_nt: TGTGCCAGCAGTGAGTCGGGCAGGGGAGGTACTGAAGCTTTCTTT; cdr3_aa: CASSESGRGGTEAFF; v_call: TRBV2; d_call: .; clone_size: .; j_call: TRBJ1-1
cdr3_nt: TGTGCCATCCAGAGTCGCGCGAACACCGGGGAGCTGTTTTTT; cdr3_aa: CAIQSRANTGELFF; v_call: TRBV10-3; d_call: .; clone_size: .; j_call: TRBJ2-2
cdr3_nt: TGTGCCAGCAGTTACGGGGTTGACTATGGCTACACCTTC; cdr3_aa: CASSYGVDYGYTF; v_call: TRBV6-5; d_call: .; clone_size: .; j_call: TRBJ1-2
cdr3_nt: TGTGCCAGTAGCGCCAGGATTTACACTAGCACAGATACGCAGTATTTT; cdr3_aa: CASSARIYTSTDTQYF; v_call: TRBV19; d_call: .; clone_size: .; j_call: TRBJ2-3
cdr3_nt: TGCAGCGTATTTGACAACTATGGCTACACCTTC; cdr3_aa: CSVFDNYGYTF; v_call: TRBV29-1; d_call: .; clone_size: .; j_call: TRBJ1-2
cdr3_nt: TGTGCCACCAGCAGAGGCGCGGGGAACGAAAAACTGTTTTTT; cdr3_aa: CATSRGAGNEKLFF; v_call: TRBV15; d_call: .; clone_size: .; j_call: TRBJ1-4
cdr3_nt: TGTGCCAGCAGTCCCGGACGAGGCTACGAGCAGTACTTC; cdr3_aa: CASSPGRGYEQYF; v_call: TRBV28; d_call: .; clone_size: .; j_call: TRBJ2-7
cdr3_nt: TGTGCCAGTAGCCCTAGACTAGCGGGTCTTAGCACAGATACGCAGTATTTT; cdr3_aa: CASSPRLAGLSTDTQYF; v_call: TRBV19; d_call: TRBD2; clone_size: .; j_call: TRBJ2-3
cdr3_nt: TGTGCCAGCAGTCCCTGGACCCGGGGAGCTAACTATGGCTACACCTTC; cdr3_aa: CASSPWTRGANYGYTF; v_call: TRBV2; d_call: .; clone_size: .; j_call: TRBJ1-2
cdr3_nt: TGTGCCAGCAGTTGGGGACAGGGGTTCCAGCCCCAGCATTTT; cdr3_aa: CASSWGQGFQPQHF; v_call: TRBV6-6; d_call: TRBD1; clone_size: once; j_call: TRBJ1-5
cdr3_nt: TGTGCCATCAGTGGTGGGTTCTCTGGAAACACCATATATTTT; cdr3_aa: CAISGGFSGNTIYF; v_call: TRBV10-3; d_call: .; clone_size: .; j_call: TRBJ1-3
cdr3_nt: TGTGCCAGCAGCGAAGGGACAGGGTACACCGGGGAGCTGTTTTTT; cdr3_aa: CASSEGTGYTGELFF; v_call: TRBV2; d_call: TRBD1; clone_size: .; j_call: TRBJ2-2
cdr3_nt: TGTGCCAGCGGGGGGGCGGCAGATACGCAGTATTTT; cdr3_aa: CASGGAADTQYF; v_call: TRBV6-5; d_call: .; clone_size: .; j_call: TRBJ2-3
cdr3_nt: TGTGCCAGCAGCTTAGGTTTAAGCGGTCAGAACTATGGCTACACCTTC; cdr3_aa: CASSLGLSGQNYGYTF; v_call: TRBV7-9; d_call: .; clone_size: .; j_call: TRBJ1-2
cdr3_nt: TGTGCCAGCAGTTACCCCCCCGGGGGTGGGAATGAAAAACTGTTTTTT; cdr3_aa: CASSYPPGGGNEKLFF; v_call: TRBV6-5; d_call: .; clone_size: .; j_call: TRBJ1-4
cdr3_nt: TGCGCCAGCAGCTTGGGCTTAGCGCCCCAGCAGTATTTT; cdr3_aa: CASSLGLAPQQYF; v_call: TRBV5-1; d_call: .; clone_size: .; j_call: TRBJ2-3
cdr3_nt: TGTGCCAGCAGCGCAACCCCCGGACTAGCCTTGGCGAACGAGCAGTACTTC; cdr3_aa: CASSATPGLALANEQYF; v_call: TRBV13; d_call: TRBD2; clone_size: .; j_call: TRBJ2-7
cdr3_nt: TGTGCCAGCAGCGCTGGACAGCAGAACTATGGCTACACCTTC; cdr3_aa: CASSAGQQNYGYTF; v_call: TRBV5-4; d_call: .; clone_size: once; j_call: TRBJ1-2
cdr3_nt: TGTGCCAGTAGCAAGACAGGCCCCGAGGGCAATCAGCCCCAGCATTTT; cdr3_aa: CASSKTGPEGNQPQHF; v_call: TRBV19; d_call: .; clone_size: .; j_call: TRBJ1-5
cdr3_nt: TGTGCCAGCAGTTTACTCGGGACAGGGAATATGAACACTGAAGCTTTCTTT; cdr3_aa: CASSLLGTGNMNTEAFF; v_call: TRBV27; d_call: TRBD1; clone_size: .; j_call: TRBJ1-1
cdr3_nt: TGTGCCAGCAGTTTCGGGGGTTTCGAGACCCAGTACTTC; cdr3_aa: CASSFGGFETQYF; v_call: TRBV7-8; d_call: .; clone_size: .; j_call: TRBJ2-5
cdr3_nt: TGTGCCAGCAGTGCGCAGGGAACTGAAGCTTTCTTT; cdr3_aa: CASSAQGTEAFF; v_call: TRBV2; d_call: .; clone_size: .; j_call: TRBJ1-1
cdr3_nt: TGTGCCAGCAGCTCCGGACAGATCTATAATTCACCCCTCCACTTT; cdr3_aa: CASSSGQIYNSPLHF; v_call: TRBV13; d_call: .; clone_size: .; j_call: TRBJ1-6
cdr3_nt: TGTGCCAGTAGCCTAGATACCGGGACAGGCACCTACGAGCAGTACTTC; cdr3_aa: CASSLDTGTGTYEQYF; v_call: TRBV19; d_call: TRBD1; clone_size: .; j_call: TRBJ2-7
cdr3_nt: TGTGCCAGCAGTGAAAGACTGCTTGTGACCTATGGCTACACCTTC; cdr3_aa: CASSERLLVTYGYTF; v_call: TRBV2; d_call: .; clone_size: once; j_call: TRBJ1-2
cdr3_nt: TGCGCCAGCAGCACTAGCGGGGGTGCTAGCACAGATACGCAGTATTTT; cdr3_aa: CASSTSGGASTDTQYF; v_call: TRBV5-1; d_call: TRBD2; clone_size: .; j_call: TRBJ2-3
cdr3_nt: TGTGCCAGCAGCTTTCAGACAGCAGATACGCAGTATTTT; cdr3_aa: CASSFQTADTQYF; v_call: TRBV7-2; d_call: .; clone_size: once; j_call: TRBJ2-3
cdr3_nt: TGTGCCACCAGTGACCCGGTGGGGGCGGGGAATGAGCAGTTCTTC; cdr3_aa: CATSDPVGAGNEQFF; v_call: TRBV24-1; d_call: .; clone_size: .; j_call: TRBJ2-1
cdr3_nt: TGTGCCAGCAGCTTTAGGGGAGGGGGCTATGGCTACACCTTC; cdr3_aa: CASSFRGGGYGYTF; v_call: TRBV5-4; d_call: .; clone_size: .; j_call: TRBJ1-2
cdr3_nt: TGTGCCAGCAGGACTAGCGGGGGGGTCAATGAGCAGTTCTTC; cdr3_aa: CASRTSGGVNEQFF; v_call: TRBV27; d_call: TRBD2; clone_size: .; j_call: TRBJ2-1
cdr3_nt: TGTGCCAGCAGCCCGGGACAGGTGAACACTGAAGCTTTCTTT; cdr3_aa: CASSPGQVNTEAFF; v_call: TRBV7-9; d_call: TRBD1; clone_size: .; j_call: TRBJ1-1
cdr3_nt: TGCGCCAGCAGCTTGACAGGGCAAGAAACCGGGGAGCTGTTTTTT; cdr3_aa: CASSLTGQETGELFF; v_call: TRBV5-1; d_call: .; clone_size: .; j_call: TRBJ2-2
cdr3_nt: TGTGCCAGCAACAGAGAAGAGCGTACCTATGGCTACACCTTC; cdr3_aa: CASNREERTYGYTF; v_call: TRBV28; d_call: .; clone_size: once; j_call: TRBJ1-2
cdr3_nt: TGTGCCAGCTCACCACCTCGAGGTCAGGATGAGCAGTTCTTC; cdr3_aa: CASSPPRGQDEQFF; v_call: TRBV18; d_call: .; clone_size: .; j_call: TRBJ2-1
cdr3_nt: TGTGCCAGCAGTTTACGACTAGGCGCCATCGAGCAGTACTTC; cdr3_aa: CASSLRLGAIEQYF; v_call: TRBV28; d_call: .; clone_size: .; j_call: TRBJ2-7
cdr3_nt: TGTGCCAGCAGTTTAATAGCGGGAGCTGAGCAGTTCTTC; cdr3_aa: CASSLIAGAEQFF; v_call: TRBV27; d_call: TRBD2; clone_size: .; j_call: TRBJ2-1
cdr3_nt: TGTGCCAGCCTTCGGGAAATGTCTGGAAACACCATATATTTT; cdr3_aa: CASLREMSGNTIYF; v_call: TRBV6-5; d_call: .; clone_size: .; j_call: TRBJ1-3
cdr3_nt: TGCGCCAGCAGCCAAGGAGTAGGGGGACAGCTCTATGGCTACACCTTC; cdr3_aa: CASSQGVGGQLYGYTF; v_call: TRBV4-1; d_call: TRBD1; clone_size: once; j_call: TRBJ1-2
cdr3_nt: TGCGCCAGCAGTCTTGCCAGCTACAATGAGCAGTTCTTC; cdr3_aa: CASSLASYNEQFF; v_call: TRBV5-1; d_call: .; clone_size: .; j_call: TRBJ2-1
cdr3_nt: TGCAGTGCTCACACCTCCTACGAGCAGTACTTC; cdr3_aa: CSAHTSYEQYF; v_call: TRBV20-1; d_call: .; clone_size: once; j_call: TRBJ2-7
cdr3_nt: TGCGCCAGCAGCCAAGTCTGGCTAGCGGGCGGGGAGACCCAGTACTTC; cdr3_aa: CASSQVWLAGGETQYF; v_call: TRBV4-1; d_call: TRBD2; clone_size: .; j_call: TRBJ2-5
cdr3_nt: TGCGCCAGCAGCTTGGCGGCGAACACTGAAGCTTTCTTT; cdr3_aa: CASSLAANTEAFF; v_call: TRBV5-1; d_call: .; clone_size: once; j_call: TRBJ1-1
cdr3_nt: TGCAGCGTCCTGGGTAGCGTCTACAATGAGCAGTTCTTC; cdr3_aa: CSVLGSVYNEQFF; v_call: TRBV29-1; d_call: .; clone_size: once; j_call: TRBJ2-1
cdr3_nt: TGTGCCAGCAGCTTATTGGCGGGAGGCTACACCTTC; cdr3_aa: CASSLLAGGYTF; v_call: TRBV7-9; d_call: .; clone_size: .; j_call: TRBJ1-2